This TCR beta chain was captured in a study of CD8 T cells in ankylosing spondylitis. Making the TCR beta libraries involved quantitative 5'-RACE with molecular barcodes. TCRdb ran MiXCR on the 5' RACE reads and lists one entry per CDR3 protein. Of around 130,000 distinct CDR3 sequences in the sample, approximately 17% are singletons; the top ten hold around a third. This clonotype was seen more than once but under ten times. The target antigen is unknown. Study observations and caveats: Blood from ankylosing spondylitis patients appeared to carry a characteristic roughly 8-variant TCR beta motif.

The trim removed 0 bases at V and 3 bases at J, leaving 2 bases unmatched. The CDR3 covers 15 residues. Germline CDR1 and CDR2: SGHTA and FQGNSA. This rearrangement joins TRBV7-2 to TRBJ2-7; 10 bases agree with TRBD1. The origin of this receptor is a male donor with ankylosing spondylitis. Sequences were obtained from blood, either unsorted or a sorted T cell fraction (not recorded which). This CDR3 is CASSLAGTGDYEQYF. The CDR3 DNA reads TGTGCCAGCAGCTTAGCTGGGACAGGGGACTACGAGCAGTACTTC. Filled out from reference TRBV7-2 and TRBJ2-7, the complete variable domain reads GAGVSQSPSNKVTEKGKDVELRCDPISGHTALYWYRQSLGQGLEFLIYFQGNSAPDKSGLPSDRFSAERTGGSVSTLTIQRTQQEDSAVYLCASSLAGTGDYEQYFGPGTRLTVT.